This TCR beta chain appears in the sequencing data of a study of T cells in Graves' hyperthyroidism and ophthalmopathy. What was amplified from RNA transcripts were TCR beta CDR3 regions. The HTBI set primed first-round TCR CDR3 RT-PCR. TCRdb re-called the multiplex PCR reads with MiXCR, one entry per CDR3 protein. The repertoire holds hundreds of thousands of distinct CDR3 sequences, with roughly 20% as singletons. Germline loops: CDR1 SEHNR, CDR2 FQNEAQ (reference sequence). The V and J ends lost 2 bases and 0 bases respectively, with 9 bases between them. The CDR3 extends over 15 amino acids. The sequenced sample was blood. This sequence was found in a woman in her 50s with Graves' hyperthyroidism that later progressed to Graves' ophthalmopathy. The chain is built from TRBV7-9 and TRBJ2-3; no clear D. CDR3 sequence: CASSLIKTSTDTQYF. Written as DNA, the CDR3 is TGTGCCAGCAGCTTAATCAAGACTAGCACAGATACGCAGTATTTT.